This T cell receptor (beta chain) was sequenced in a study of CD8+ T cells in alopecia areata. Study details: Each of the treated patients was given oral tofacitinib, 5 to 10 mg twice daily, for moderate-to-severe alopecia areata.

Following extraction, RNA underwent reverse transcription to cDNA, which served as the sequencing template. Sequencing used immunoSEQ multiplex PCR; TCRdb keeps in-frame clones, though not all of them. The sample has some 190,000 clones, about 47% seen once. Documented treatment: oral pan-JAK inhibitor, 5-10 mg twice daily. The source of this sequence is a human donor with alopecia areata. The sample consisted of CD8+ T cells sorted from blood, taken around week 52, from a patient treated with tofacitinib.

The CDR3 reads CASRGTGASNQPQHF. The DNA for the CDR3 is TGTGCCAGCAGAGGGACAGGGGCTAGCAATCAGCCCCAGCATTTT. The chain is built from TRBV2 and TRBJ1-5, with TRBD1 matching 10 bases. V trimming: 6 bases; J trimming: 0 bases; junction bases outside the gene matches: 2. The CDR3 has 15 residues. Germline V CDR1 and CDR2: SNHLY, FYNNEI.